The entry that follows covers one TCR beta chain sequence. The specificity of this receptor is unknown. Base-call qualities are not available, and no considerably larger clone is one nucleotide away. This specimen comes from a study of OX40 agonist ivuxolimab in advanced cancers. With respect to the entire study: The costimulatory receptor OX40 (CD134) was targeted by ivuxolimab, a fully human IgG2 agonistic monoclonal antibody. Intravenous ivuxolimab was administered to patients every 2 weeks at six dose levels: 0.01, 0.1, 0.3, 1.5, 3 and 10 mg/kg. Among the roughly 54 dose-escalation patients, about 20 had hepatocellular carcinoma, approximately 15 melanoma, 9 renal cell carcinoma and 9 head and neck cancer. A male proportion of around 83% and a mean age of around 60 years, ranging from about 23 to 90, were recorded for the dose-escalation cohort. Prior anti-PD-1, anti-PD-L1 or anti-CTLA-4 therapy was permitted, and 40% of dose-escalation patients had received checkpoint inhibitors. Partial responses occurred in three dose-escalation patients, of whom one had hepatocellular carcinoma and two had cutaneous melanoma. Peripheral TCRbeta sequencing was intended to test whether TCR sequence diversity was altered and clonal T-cell expansion was caused by ivuxolimab. The paper describes the monotherapy dose-escalation part (N = 52 patients) of the phase I trial of ivuxolimab. The investigation overall reported the following: After ivuxolimab, expanded clones were on average more numerous among CD8+ T cells than among CD4+ T cells. At doses of 0.1 to 3.0 mg/kg, clonal expansion of both CD4+ and CD8+ T cells in blood was seen between baseline and week 6. Low levels of normalized T-cell clonal expansion were also shown by some nonresponding patients. Which antigens the clonally expanded peripheral T cells were specific for was not determined. Partial responders in the 0.1-3.0 mg/kg groups had among the lowest normalized peripheral clonal expansion, especially among CD8+ T cells.

In the germline V gene, CDR1 corresponds to SGHRS and CDR2 to YFSETQ. V sheds 4 bases and J sheds 1 base, leaving 18 bases between their ends. The CDR3 covers 16 residues, taking in both the cysteine and the phenylalanine. Only the CDR3 DNA is retained, 48 bases long and in frame from the first base. Genomic DNA was isolated from the sorted cells so that the TCRbeta CDR3 region could be sequenced. The immunoSEQ Assay was used to sequence the TCRbeta CDR3 regions. TCRdb carries this immuneACCESS record with in-frame sequences only. Its versions omit some clonotypes, under half of them owing to an unresolved V gene in the studies checked, with the rest unexplained. This sample holds around 100,000 clones; 90% were observed only once. The top ten hold more than 0.15% of the sample. The trial excluded patients who had a history of autoimmune disease or who were on systemic immunosuppression. In every dose cohort, peripheral blood was drawn for TCR sequencing at baseline, cycle 4 day 1, and cycle 7 day 1. The samples were drawn from a first-in-human, open-label, multicenter phase I dose-escalation trial of ivuxolimab. Adults with locally advanced or metastatic melanoma, renal cell carcinoma, hepatocellular carcinoma or head and neck squamous cell carcinoma were enrolled in the trial. Before TCR sequencing, CD4+ T cells and CD8+ T cells were sorted from peripheral blood as separate populations.

The source of this sequence is an adult with an advanced solid tumor such as melanoma, head and neck, liver or kidney cancer. The sequence joins TRBV5-1 to TRBJ2-7; TRBD2 is a weak D gene call, 5 bases matching. This specimen was CD4+ or CD8+ T cells sorted from blood, taken in a trial of the OX40 agonist ivuxolimab. The CDR3 amino acid sequence is: CASSISPGSASYEQYF. The sequenced DNA is TGCGCCAGCAGCATCTCCCCGGGGAGCGCATCCTACGAGCAGTACTTC.